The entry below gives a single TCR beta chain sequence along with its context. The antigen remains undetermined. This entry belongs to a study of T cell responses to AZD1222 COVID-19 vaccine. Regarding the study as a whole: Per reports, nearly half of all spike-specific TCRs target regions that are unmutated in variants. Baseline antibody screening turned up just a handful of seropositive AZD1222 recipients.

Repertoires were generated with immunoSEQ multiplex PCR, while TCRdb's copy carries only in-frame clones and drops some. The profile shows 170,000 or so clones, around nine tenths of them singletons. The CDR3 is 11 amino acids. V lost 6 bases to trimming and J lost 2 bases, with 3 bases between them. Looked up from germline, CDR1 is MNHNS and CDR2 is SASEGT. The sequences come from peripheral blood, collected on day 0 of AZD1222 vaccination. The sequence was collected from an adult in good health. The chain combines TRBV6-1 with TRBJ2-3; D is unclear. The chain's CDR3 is CASSATDTQYF. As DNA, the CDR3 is TGTGCCAGCAGCGCCACAGATACGCAGTATTTT.